The present T cell receptor beta chain was sequenced within a study of blood T cell repertoires in COVID-19. Study as a whole: Samples of COVID-19 (acute and convalescent) were obtained from the United States, Italy and Spain. Sources were T cells, B-cell-depleted T cells, or PBMCs; the material itself was cDNA or gDNA.

Per the original data handling: Amplifying reference gene primers gave estimates of nucleated cell counts. Assay: immunoSEQ multiplex PCR; the TCRdb copy retains only in-frame clones and omits some. That table furnishes V, J and clone size, whereas the DNA furnished D and trimming. The sample shows just under 85,000 clones, over 70% of them seen only once. V shed 0 bases and J 2 bases; nucleotides not matched to a gene: 4. CDR3 length: 15 residues. The source material was peripheral blood. V gene TRBV6-7 combines with J gene TRBJ2-7, with 7 bases aligning to TRBD1. TRBV6-7 qualifies as an ORF whose function is uncertain. The receptor comes from a woman aged 60 to 75 with acute or convalescent COVID-19. This chain's CDR3 is CASSYSDRCTYEQYF. As DNA, the CDR3 is TGTGCCAGCAGTTACTCGGACAGGTGCACCTACGAGCAGTACTTC.